These 25 T cell receptor beta chains originate from one sample sequenced in a study of human T cells and chemical hapten exposure. Whole blood that had not been fractionated was the source of extracted total RNA. TCRdb fed the 5' RACE reads into MiXCR, producing one record per CDR3 protein. This table has some 150,000 distinct CDR3 sequences, about 4.3% appearing once. These receptors were obtained from a female donor in good health.

The table lists this clonotype with many counts. This chain links TRBV12-3 or TRBV12-4 with TRBJ2-1, with 11 nucleotides matching TRBD1. The CDR3 length is 14 residues. V gave up 7 bases and J gave up 9 bases; unmatched junction bases: 8. The CDR3 spells CASTGQGAFGEQFF. The CDR3 DNA is TGTGCCAGCACCGGACAGGGGGCTTTTGGTGAGCAGTTCTTC.

Many counts were recorded for this clonotype. The CDR3 sequence is CASSEPGGPGDTQYF. For the CDR3, the DNA is TGTGCCAGCAGTGAACCGGGGGGGCCGGGGGATACGCAGTATTTT. The chain is built from TRBV25-1 and TRBJ2-3; 8 bases are shared with TRBD2. The V and J ends lost 2 bases and 6 bases, in that order; junction bases with no gene match: 7. Germline V gene data show CDR1 as MGHDK and CDR2 as SYGVNS. The CDR3 has 15 amino acids. Together with reference TRBV25-1 and TRBJ2-3, the CDR3 gives the full variable domain: EADIYQTPRYLVIGTGKKITLECSQTMGHDKMYWYQQDPGMELHLIHYSYGVNSTEKGDLSSESTVSRIRTEHFPLTLESARPSHTSQYLCASSEPGGPGDTQYFGPGTRLTVL.

The sample holds many counts of this clonotype. This sequence joins TRBV5-1 and TRBJ1-1; 8 bases map to TRBD1. CDR1 and CDR2 from the germline V gene are SGHRS and YFSETQ. The junction had 11 bases not matched to a gene; V was cut back by 0 bases and J by 1 base. The CDR3 runs 18 residues. This CDR3 reads CASSLAGNFGQGNTEAFF. CDR3 nucleotide sequence: TGCGCCAGCAGCTTGGCTGGAAATTTTGGACAGGGGAACACTGAAGCTTTCTTT.

This clonotype came up many times. This chain uses TRBV19 with TRBJ1-3, with no clear D. CDR3 length equals 15 residues. Germline V lookup: CDR1 LNHDA, CDR2 SQIVND (reference sequence). V gave up 11 bases and J gave up 0 bases, with 17 bases separating them. CDR3 residues: CASTPRAVSGNTIYF. In DNA, the CDR3 is TGTGCCTCTACCCCTCGGGCGGTCTCTGGAAACACCATATATTTT.

This clonotype occurred a few times. V and J are TRBV7-3 and TRBJ1-1; possible D gene TRBD1, 5 bases. The germline V and J ends were trimmed by 4 bases and 1 base, with 13 bases remaining between them. The germline CDR1 and CDR2 sequences are SGHTA and FQGTGA. The CDR3 runs 15 residues. CDR3 residues: CASSSTGLRNTEAFF. The CDR3 coding sequence is TGTGCCAGCAGCTCAACGGGACTCCGGAACACTGAAGCTTTCTTT.

This clonotype was seen repeatedly, ten times or more. The chain recombines TRBV6-5 with TRBJ2-1, with a weak D call TRBD1 (6 bases). V was cut by 7 bases and J by 7 bases, with 26 bases left in between. The CDR3 contains 17 residues. The germline V gene encodes CDR1 MNHEY and CDR2 SVGAGI. CDR3 sequence (DNA): TGTGCCAGCACCCCAATCCCCCCAGGGGTTCGGGATAATGAGCAGTTCTTC. This gives the protein CASTPIPPGVRDNEQFF.

The chain employs TRBV9 and TRBJ1-1, with D hard to call. Germline-derived CDR1 and CDR2 are SGDLS and YYNGEE. V was clipped by 0 bases and J by 1 base, with 4 bases between them. This CDR3 has 13 residues. The CDR3 DNA reads as TGTGCCAGCAGCGTAGCGCAGAACACTGAAGCTTTCTTT. Amino acid sequence: CASSVAQNTEAFF.

This clonotype was counted many times. The chain uses TRBV3-1 and TRBJ2-2; 10 bases map to TRBD2. The CDR3 has 16 amino acids. Germline loops: CDR1 LGHDT, CDR2 YNNKEL (reference sequence). J lost 1 base, V lost 1 base, and 0 bases had no gene match. In DNA form, the CDR3 reads TGTGCCAGCAGCCAAGGACTAGCGGGGAACACCGGGGAGCTGTTTTTT. It codes for CASSQGLAGNTGELFF.

Many counts were recorded for this clonotype. The V call is TRBV6-1, the J call TRBJ2-3, with TRBD1 matching 7 bases. In germline, CDR1 is MNHNS, CDR2 SASEGT. The CDR3 runs to 15 residues. V was clipped by 6 bases and J by 7 bases; unmatched bases: 13. DNA of the CDR3: TGTGCCAGCAGCACAAGGGACAGCAGTGGAAATACGCAGTATTTT. Translated: CASSTRDSSGNTQYF.

The V and J genes are TRBV12-3 or TRBV12-4 and TRBJ2-1, with 7 bases fitting TRBD1. With V trimmed by 5 bases and J by 1 base, 5 bases remained unmatched. This CDR3 contains 15 residues. CDR3 sequence (DNA): TGTGCCAGCAGTCCCAGGGGGTTGTCCTACAATGAGCAGTTCTTC. It is translated as CASSPRGLSYNEQFF.

This clonotype was seen a handful of times. The rearrangement uses TRBV7-6 and TRBJ2-1; 8 bases match TRBD1. J gave up 9 bases and V 10 bases, and 11 bases lay outside the gene matches. Germline values: CDR1 SGHVS, CDR2 FNYEAQ. The CDR3 totals 13 residues. CDR3 bases: TGTGCCACTTCCCGGGACAGGTACGGTGAGCAGTTCTTC. Residues: CATSRDRYGEQFF.

This clonotype was observed a few times. This sequence may be a read error, since a much larger clone differs from it by one base. V and J are TRBV11-2 and TRBJ1-6, with 12 nucleotides matching TRBD1. The germline V gene has CDR1 SGHAT and CDR2 FQNNGV. The V and J ends lost 4 bases and 11 bases, in that order; junction bases with no gene match: 12. This CDR3 spans 17 amino acids. The CDR3 DNA reads as TGTGCCAGCAGCTCACGGCCGGGACAGGGGGCGCGTGCACCCCTCCACTTT. Translation: CASSSRPGQGARAPLHF.

This clonotype was picked up many times. V is TRBV4-1 and J is TRBJ1-4, with 7 bases fitting TRBD1. The V gene's germline CDR1 is MGHRA and CDR2 YSYEKL. The CDR3 loop spans 15 amino acids. V lost 5 bases to trimming and J lost 2 bases; unmatched junction nucleotides: 5. CDR3 sequence: CASSKGGLTNEKLFF. CDR3 in DNA: TGCGCCAGCAGCAAAGGGGGCTTGACTAATGAAAAACTGTTTTTT.

This clonotype occurred many times. The chain is built from TRBV7-3 and TRBJ2-3, with a tentative D call TRBD2 (8 bases). This CDR3 has 18 amino acids. Germline V lookup: CDR1 SGHTA, CDR2 FQGTGA. V lost 5 bases, J lost 0 bases, and 21 bases lay in between. The CDR3 nucleotides are TGTGCCAGCAGCCCGTTAGGGGGCGGGGGGCCTAGCACAGATACGCAGTATTTT. Translating gives CASSPLGGGGPSTDTQYF.

This clonotype was observed at least ten times. V gene TRBV7-8 combines with J gene TRBJ1-1; D perhaps matches TRBD1 (5 bases). Germline lookup yields CDR1 SGHVS and CDR2 FQNEAQ. The CDR3 runs to 13 residues. Deletions cut 5 bases from V and 4 bases from J, with 11 bases between. The chain's CDR3 is CASSEGRITEAFF. The CDR3 DNA follows: TGTGCCAGCAGCGAGGGACGGATCACTGAAGCTTTCTTT.

This clonotype has a count of ten or more. The chain joins TRBV20-1 to TRBJ1-4; TRBD1 matches 8 bases. J was trimmed by 8 bases and V by 1 base; bases with no gene match: 0. This CDR3 comprises 12 residues. Germline CDR1 is DFQATT and CDR2 is SNEGSKA (reference sequence). CDR3 sequence reads: CSARGTGEKLFF. CDR3 in DNA: TGCAGTGCTAGAGGGACAGGGGAAAAACTGTTTTTT.

This clonotype was picked up many times. The chain joins TRBV6-5 to TRBJ1-2; 8 bases match TRBD1. The CDR3 is 13 residues long. CDR1 is MNHEY, CDR2 SVGAGI, per germline. Losses at the gene ends were 7 bases for V and 6 bases for J; bases not matched to a gene: 7. In nucleotides, the CDR3 is TGTGCCAGCACCAGGGGGCAGGGTGATGGCTACACCTTC. This gives the protein CASTRGQGDGYTF.

This clonotype was recorded many times. This chain connects TRBV29-1 to TRBJ2-5; no clear D. The length of the CDR3 is 10 residues. The germline V gene has CDR1 SQVTM and CDR2 ANQGSEA. V was shortened by 6 bases and J by 6 bases, with 8 bases between the two germline ends. The CDR3 sequence is CSVVMKTQYF. CDR3 coding DNA: TGCAGCGTCGTGATGAAGACCCAGTACTTC. The full variable domain, completed using reference TRBV29-1 and TRBJ2-5, is SAVISQKPSRDICQRGTSLTIQCQVDSQVTMMFWYRQQPGQSLTLIATANQGSEATYESGFVIDKFPISRPNLTFSTLTVSNMSPEDSSIYLCSVVMKTQYFGPGTRLLVL.

This clonotype was seen at least ten times. This chain joins TRBV5-1 and TRBJ1-1; D ambiguous. Looked up from germline, CDR1 is SGHRS and CDR2 is YFSETQ. This CDR3 spans 14 amino acids. Deletions cut 0 bases from V and 0 bases from J, with 6 bases between. CDR3 amino acids: CASSLDSVNTEAFF. DNA for the CDR3: TGCGCCAGCAGCTTGGATTCTGTGAACACTGAAGCTTTCTTT.

In its sample, this clonotype was seen many times. V gene TRBV11-1 combines with J gene TRBJ2-1; D uncertain. The CDR3 is 14 residues long. Per the germline V gene, CDR1 is SGHAT and CDR2 is FQDESV (reference sequence). Trimming cost V 3 bases and J 6 bases, with 12 bases left between them. The CDR3 DNA sequence: TGTGCCAGCAGCTTGCCGGACCCGCCCAATGAGCAGTTCTTC. Protein sequence: CASSLPDPPNEQFF.

This clonotype was seen repeatedly, ten times or more. The V gene is TRBV20-1, the J gene TRBJ1-1; D remains unclear. Trimming pared 2 bases from V and 2 bases from J, leaving 9 bases between. CDR1 and CDR2 (germline): DFQATT, SNEGSKA (reference sequence). The CDR3 contains 13 residues. The chain's CDR3 is CSARPPVNTEAFF. The CDR3 DNA reads TGCAGTGCTAGACCCCCTGTAAACACTGAAGCTTTCTTT.

This clonotype was detected a few times. The chain couples TRBV7-3 to TRBJ1-1; the D is unclear. Germline V lookup: CDR1 SGHTA, CDR2 FQGTGA. The V end lost 1 base, the J end lost 4 bases, and 10 bases lay between the germline ends. CDR3 length: 14 residues. DNA of the CDR3: TGTGCCAGCAGCTTAAGGCCGCCGGGCACTGAAGCTTTCTTT. Encoded protein: CASSLRPPGTEAFF.

This clonotype was picked up many times. The chain has TRBV15 and TRBJ1-6; 7 nucleotides line up with TRBD1. Germline values: CDR1 LNHNV, CDR2 YYDKDF (reference sequence). The CDR3 is made up of 14 amino acids. V lost 7 bases, J lost 3 bases, and 3 bases stayed unmatched. The CDR3 region has the DNA TGTGCCACCACCCCAGGGGGCTATAATTCACCCCTCCACTTT. Amino acid sequence: CATTPGGYNSPLHF.

In this sample, this clonotype turned up many times. This sequence joins TRBV20-1 and TRBJ2-3; TRBD2 agrees at 11 bases. Germline V gene sequence: CDR1 DFQATT, CDR2 SNEGSKA (reference sequence). V shed 6 bases, J shed 0 bases, and the junction held 2 bases outside the gene matches. The CDR3 consists of 14 residues. Written as DNA, the CDR3 is TGCAGTGCCTGGACTAGCGGGAGCACAGATACGCAGTATTTT. Translated, it gives CSAWTSGSTDTQYF.

This clonotype has at least ten counts. The chain combines TRBV5-1 with TRBJ1-4, with D maybe TRBD1 (5 bases). The V gene's germline CDR1 is SGHRS and CDR2 YFSETQ. V was clipped by 4 bases and J by 3 bases, with 16 bases between them. The CDR3 runs to 16 residues. CDR3 loop: CASSEGRGFPNEKLFF. In nucleotides, the CDR3 is TGCGCCAGCAGCGAAGGGAGGGGATTTCCTAATGAAAAACTGTTTTTT.